Here is one T cell receptor (beta chain) with its context. This sample was taken from a study of cytomegalovirus exposure and HLA in healthy donors. Overall study: The early release's HLA-typed donors yielded 78 million or so unique TCRs.

In the PCR, 60 Vbeta and 13 Jbeta primers were used. Profiling relied on immunoSEQ multiplex PCR, and the TCRdb table lists in-frame clones only, not all of them. The sample holds about 92,000 clones, 69% seen once. CDR1 is SGHRS, CDR2 YFSETQ, per germline. The CDR3 is made up of 13 amino acids. The V gene lost 3 bases and the J gene lost 10 bases, with 14 bases spanning the gap. Sequences were obtained from PBMCs. This sequence was found in a man in his fifties in good health and CMV-seronegative. The J gene is TRBJ2-1, the V gene TRBV5-1, with a tentative D call TRBD2 (6 bases). Here the CDR3 reads CASSSGLAREQFF. In nucleotides, the CDR3 is TGCGCCAGCAGCTCAGGGCTAGCGCGGGAGCAGTTCTTC. Complete variable domain (other parts from reference TRBV5-1 and TRBJ2-1): KAGVTQTPRYLIKTRGQQVTLSCSPISGHRSVSWYQQTPGQGLQFLFEYFSETQRNKGNFPGRFSGRQFSNSRSEMNVSTLELGDSALYLCASSSGLAREQFFGPGTRLTVL.